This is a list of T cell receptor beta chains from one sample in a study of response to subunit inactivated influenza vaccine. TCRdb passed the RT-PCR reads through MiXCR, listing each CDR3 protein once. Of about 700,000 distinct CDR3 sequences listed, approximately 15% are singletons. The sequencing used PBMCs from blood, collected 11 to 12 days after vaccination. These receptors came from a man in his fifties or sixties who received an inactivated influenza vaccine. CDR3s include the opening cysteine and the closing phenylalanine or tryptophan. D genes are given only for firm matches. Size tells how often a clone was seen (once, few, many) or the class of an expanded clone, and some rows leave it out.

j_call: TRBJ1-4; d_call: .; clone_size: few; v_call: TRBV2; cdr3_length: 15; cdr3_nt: TGTGCCAGCAGAGAGGGAGGAGGGAACCGCGAAAAACTGTTTTTT; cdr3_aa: CASREGGGNREKLFF
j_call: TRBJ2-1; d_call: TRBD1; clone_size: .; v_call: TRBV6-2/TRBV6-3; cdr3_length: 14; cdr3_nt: TGTGCCAGCTCCCGGGACAGCCCGGGCAATGAGCAGTTCTTC; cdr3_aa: CASSRDSPGNEQFF
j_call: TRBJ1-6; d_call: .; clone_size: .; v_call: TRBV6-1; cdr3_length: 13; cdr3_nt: TGTGCCAGCAGGCCCCCGGGGAATTCACCCCTCCACTTT; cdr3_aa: CASRPPGNSPLHF
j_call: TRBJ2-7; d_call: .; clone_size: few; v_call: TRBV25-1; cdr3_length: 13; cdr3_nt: TGTGCCAGCAGTGGAGGACAGAACTACGAGCAGTACTTC; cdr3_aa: CASSGGQNYEQYF
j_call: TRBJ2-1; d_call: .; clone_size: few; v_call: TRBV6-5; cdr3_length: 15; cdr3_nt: TGTGCCAGCAGTTACACAAGGGACGGCTACAATGAGCAGTTCTTC; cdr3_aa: CASSYTRDGYNEQFF
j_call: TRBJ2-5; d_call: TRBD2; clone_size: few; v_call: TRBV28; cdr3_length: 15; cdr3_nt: TGTGCCAGCAGCTCAGCGGGGGAGAACCAAGAGACCCAGTACTTC; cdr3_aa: CASSSAGENQETQYF
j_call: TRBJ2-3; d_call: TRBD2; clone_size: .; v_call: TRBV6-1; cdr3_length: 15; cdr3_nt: TGTGCCAGCAGTGAAGTAGTCGGGGGGACAGATACGCAGTATTTT; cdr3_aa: CASSEVVGGTDTQYF
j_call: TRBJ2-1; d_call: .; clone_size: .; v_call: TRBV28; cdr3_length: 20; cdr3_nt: TGTGCCAGCAGTTTATTTAGGGCCAGGGATTGGGAGAGCTCCTACAATGAGCAGTTCTTC; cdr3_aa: CASSLFRARDWESSYNEQFF
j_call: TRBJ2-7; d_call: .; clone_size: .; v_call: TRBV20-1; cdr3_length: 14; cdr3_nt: TGCAGTGCTAGAGAGCCTGGTACCCTAAGGGAGCAGTACTTC; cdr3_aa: CSAREPGTLREQYF
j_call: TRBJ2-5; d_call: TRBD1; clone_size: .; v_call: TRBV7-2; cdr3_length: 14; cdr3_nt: TGTGCCAGCAGCATGGACAGGGGACGAGAGACCCAGTACTTC; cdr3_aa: CASSMDRGRETQYF